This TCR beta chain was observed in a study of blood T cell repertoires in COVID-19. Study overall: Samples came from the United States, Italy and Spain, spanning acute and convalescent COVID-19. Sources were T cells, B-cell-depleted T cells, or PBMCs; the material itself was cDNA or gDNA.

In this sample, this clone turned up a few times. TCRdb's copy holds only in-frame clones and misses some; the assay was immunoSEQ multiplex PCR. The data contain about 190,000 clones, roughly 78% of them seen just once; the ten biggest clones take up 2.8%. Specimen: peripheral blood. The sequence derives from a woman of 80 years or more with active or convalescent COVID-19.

In DNA, the CDR3 is TGTGCCAGCAGCTTTAGCGGGGGGATAAGTGAGCAGTTCTTC. Translating it yields CASSFSGGISEQFF. The chain links TRBV13 to TRBJ2-1; TRBD2 aligns across 10 bases. Germline V CDR1 and CDR2: PRHDT, FYEKMQ (reference sequence). The CDR3 is 14 amino acids. The J segment lost 9 bases and the V segment lost 3 bases, leaving 5 bases of the junction unmatched.